The rows below give T cell receptor beta chains drawn from one sample of a study of blood T cell repertoires in COVID-19. TCRdb keeps only in-frame clones here, not all; method: immunoSEQ multiplex PCR. Of approximately 190,000 clones in the sample, about four fifths were seen once. Sequencing used peripheral blood. The receptors shown here come from a woman in her thirties or forties with acute or convalescent COVID-19. CDR3s include the opening cysteine and the closing phenylalanine or tryptophan. The order of the fields is D gene, V gene, clone size, J gene, CDR3 DNA, CDR3 protein. D genes are given only for firm matches. Only some rows state a clone size, as once, few, many or a class for expanded clones.

D: TRBD1; V: TRBV4-2; size: .; J: TRBJ1-1; DNA: TGTGCCAGCAGCCTACGAACCGGACAGGGAGGCACTGAAGCTTTCTTT; CDR3: CASSLRTGQGGTEAFF
D: TRBD1; V: TRBV29-1; size: .; J: TRBJ2-7; DNA: TGCAGCGTTGACGGGACAGGGGGCCAGGGGATCTACGAGCAGTACTTC; CDR3: CSVDGTGGQGIYEQYF
D: TRBD1; V: TRBV29-1; size: .; J: TRBJ2-7; DNA: TGCAGCGTGGGGGATTGGGACAGGGGATCCTACGAGCAGTACTTC; CDR3: CSVGDWDRGSYEQYF
D: .; V: TRBV30; size: .; J: TRBJ2-7; DNA: TGTGCCTGGAGTGTACAGACCTACGAGCAGTACTTC; CDR3: CAWSVQTYEQYF
D: .; V: TRBV11-2; size: .; J: TRBJ1-5; DNA: TGTGCCAGCAGCACAGGGAGCAATCAGCCCCAGCATTTT; CDR3: CASSTGSNQPQHF
D: .; V: TRBV10-1; size: once; J: TRBJ2-7; DNA: TGCGCCAGCAGTGAGTCGTGGGAGAACTACGAGCAGTACTTC; CDR3: CASSESWENYEQYF
D: TRBD1; V: TRBV24-1; size: .; J: TRBJ2-3; DNA: TGTGCCACCAGTGATCACGGACAGGGAGGTGCAGATACGCAGTATTTT; CDR3: CATSDHGQGGADTQYF
D: .; V: TRBV18; size: .; J: TRBJ1-2; DNA: TGTGCCAGCTCACCAAGTAACGGAGCTAACTATGGCTACACCTTC; CDR3: CASSPSNGANYGYTF
D: .; V: TRBV19; size: .; J: TRBJ1-5; DNA: TGTGCCAGTAGTATCCTGGGCCAGAGCAATCAGCCCCAGCATTTT; CDR3: CASSILGQSNQPQHF
D: TRBD1; V: TRBV13; size: .; J: TRBJ2-7; DNA: TGTGCCAGCAGCATTACAGACAGGGGGCAAGAGCAGTACTTC; CDR3: CASSITDRGQEQYF
D: TRBD1; V: TRBV7-9; size: .; J: TRBJ2-7; DNA: TGTGCCAGCAGCCACGGACAGGGCAGCGAGCAGTACTTC; CDR3: CASSHGQGSEQYF
D: .; V: TRBV5-6; size: .; J: TRBJ1-2; DNA: TGTGCCAGCAGCTTTCAGGACACCGACTATGGCTACACCTTC; CDR3: CASSFQDTDYGYTF
D: .; V: TRBV7-9; size: .; J: TRBJ1-3; DNA: TGTGCCAGCAGCTTAGGGGGCAACAGGTCTCATCGCCGAAACACCATATATTTT; CDR3: CASSLGGNRSHRRNTIYF